These 17 T cell receptor beta chains came from one sample sequenced in a study of blood T cells in healthy people across ages. Primers used in a second PCR of roughly 6 to 11 cycles were a sample-barcoded 5' primer and a J-beta primer mix. TCRdb re-called the 5' RACE reads with MiXCR, one entry per CDR3 protein. The top ten clones hold 29% of a sample with about 290,000 distinct CDR3 sequences, 27% of them seen once. Sequenced: blood. The receptors were gathered from a woman in her seventies in good health.

The V and J genes are TRBV9 and TRBJ2-5, with a tentative D call TRBD2 (5 bases). CDR3 length: 15 amino acids. Trimming removed 3 bases from V and 2 bases from J, with 14 bases in between. Looked up from germline, CDR1 is SGDLS and CDR2 is YYNGEE. CDR3 residues: CASSGASFQQETQYF. As DNA, the CDR3 is TGTGCCAGCAGCGGCGCTAGCTTCCAGCAAGAGACCCAGTACTTC.

This clonotype has only a few counts. CDR3 sequence: CASSLDRGGGQPQHF. In DNA form, the CDR3 reads TGTGCCAGCAGCTTGGACAGGGGCGGAGGCCAGCCCCAGCATTTT. This chain joins TRBV5-5 and TRBJ1-5; 7 nucleotides match TRBD1. The V gene end was trimmed by 0 bases and the J gene end by 7 bases; junction bases not matched to a gene: 7. The CDR3 spans 15 residues. In germline, CDR1 is SGHKS, CDR2 YYEKEE (reference sequence).

The J gene is TRBJ1-2, the V gene TRBV28; D remains ambiguous. Germline assignment: CDR1 MDHEN and CDR2 SYDVKM. V lost 2 bases and J 4 bases, leaving 8 bases between the germline ends. The CDR3 spans 13 residues. The CDR3 nucleotides read TGTGCCAGCAGTTTACCTGACCTCTATGGCTACACCTTC. This translates into CASSLPDLYGYTF.

There are a few counts of this clonotype. V gene TRBV5-1 combines with J gene TRBJ2-1; the D call may be TRBD1 or TRBD2 (5 bases each). V was cut by 6 bases and J by 1 base, with 14 bases left in between. In germline, CDR1 is SGHRS, CDR2 YFSETQ. The CDR3 has 15 residues. The CDR3 DNA sequence: TGCGCCAGCACATGGGACGGATCTTCCTACAATGAGCAGTTCTTC. Translating it yields CASTWDGSSYNEQFF.

CDR3 nucleotide sequence: TGTGCCAGCAGCTCGCCCCAGACAGGGAAGGATGGCTACACCTTC. Translating gives CASSSPQTGKDGYTF. The rearrangement uses TRBV7-9 and TRBJ1-2; 7 bases agree with TRBD1. CDR3 length equals 15 residues. In germline, CDR1 is SEHNR, CDR2 FQNEAQ (reference sequence). V lost 4 bases and J lost 6; bases outside the gene matches: 11. Variable domain in full (rest from reference TRBV7-9 and TRBJ1-2): DTGVSQNPRHKITKRGQNVTFRCDPISEHNRLYWYRQTLGQGPEFLTYFQNEAQLEKSRLLSDRFSAERPKGSFSTLEIQRTEQGDSAMYLCASSSPQTGKDGYTFGSGTRLTVV.

The V and J genes are TRBV5-5 and TRBJ1-4, with a possible D match to TRBD1 (6 bases). CDR3 length: 14 amino acids. Germline loops: CDR1 SGHKS, CDR2 YYEKEE (reference sequence). Trimming shortened V by 2 bases and J by 7 bases, and 12 bases separated the two germline ends. Written as DNA, the CDR3 is TGTGCCAGCAGCTTAAGCGGGGACATTGAAAAACTGTTTTTT. This sequence encodes CASSLSGDIEKLFF.

The rearrangement uses TRBV4-1 and TRBJ1-2, with D unresolved. The CDR3 spans 15 residues. Per the germline V gene, CDR1 is MGHRA and CDR2 is YSYEKL. V lost 0 bases to trimming and J lost 6 bases, with 14 bases between them. Here the CDR3 DNA reads TGCGCCAGCAGCCAAGATATGCGGGCTTGGGATGGCTACACCTTC. This gives the protein CASSQDMRAWDGYTF.

The chain recombines TRBV29-1 with TRBJ1-1; the match to TRBD1 covers 7 bases. The CDR3 covers 12 residues. The germline CDR1 and CDR2 sequences are SQVTM and ANQGSEA. The V gene end was trimmed by 8 bases and the J gene end by 4 bases; junction bases not matched to a gene: 7. CDR3 in DNA: TGCAGCTGCGACAGGGCGGCCACTGAAGCTTTCTTT. Translated, it gives CSCDRAATEAFF. The variable domain in full, with the rest retrieved from reference TRBV29-1 and TRBJ1-1, is SAVISQKPSRDICQRGTSLTIQCQVDSQVTMMFWYRQQPGQSLTLIATANQGSEATYESGFVIDKFPISRPNLTFSTLTVSNMSPEDSSIYLCSCDRAATEAFFGQGTRLTVV.

This clonotype was picked up a small number of times. The V gene is TRBV29-1, the J gene TRBJ2-5, with no clear D. Germline values: CDR1 SQVTM, CDR2 ANQGSEA. The CDR3 sequence is 15 residues long. Trimming cost V 5 bases and J 4 bases, with 20 bases left between them. The CDR3 sequence: CSVRSKGQVVETQYF. Here the CDR3 DNA reads TGCAGCGTTCGGTCGAAAGGGCAGGTGGTAGAGACCCAGTACTTC.

This clonotype was observed at least ten times. The V call is TRBV4-1, the J call TRBJ1-1; D might be TRBD1 (6 bases). The length of the CDR3 is 16 residues. V gave up 7 bases and J gave up 1 base, with 19 bases separating them. Per the germline V gene, CDR1 is MGHRA and CDR2 is YSYEKL. CDR3 loop: CASTGAGGAKNTEAFF. The CDR3 DNA is TGCGCCAGCACCGGGGCGGGGGGGGCCAAGAACACTGAAGCTTTCTTT.

The CDR3 sequence is CASSLGGGQYNEQFF. The CDR3 nucleotides are TGTGCCAGCAGTTTAGGCGGGGGGCAATACAATGAGCAGTTCTTC. The genes are TRBV12-3 or TRBV12-4 and TRBJ2-1; 8 bases line up with TRBD2. V was clipped by 1 base and J by 4 bases; unmatched bases: 3. The CDR3 extends over 15 amino acids.

The table lists this clonotype with a few counts. The chain links TRBV24-1 to TRBJ2-2; 7 bases map to TRBD1. Unmatched junction bases numbered 1, after V lost 7 bases and J lost 6 bases. This CDR3 contains 12 residues. Germline CDR1 is KGHDR and CDR2 is SFDVKD. As DNA, the CDR3 is TGTGCCACCAGGACAGGGTCCGGGGAGCTGTTTTTT. It encodes CATRTGSGELFF.

This clonotype has a handful of counts. Germline is not matched at one junction end, which may reflect a read error. The chain has TRBV11-2 and TRBJ1-1; D not resolved. Germline V gene sequence: CDR1 SGHAT, CDR2 FQNNGV. The CDR3 covers 14 residues. CDR3 sequence: CASSYPHGNTEAFF. CDR3 DNA: TGTGCCAGCAGCTACCCTCATGGAAACACTGAAGCCTTCTTT.

Notes on this clonotype: Relative to the germline gene, one junction end is altered; a read error may explain this. The CDR3: CACRRDTGSYEQYF. The CDR3 nucleotides read TGTGCCTGCAGACGGGACACCGGCTCCTACGAGCAGTACTTC. The rearrangement links TRBV28 to TRBJ2-7; weak D call: TRBD1 (6 bases). Per the germline V gene, CDR1 is MDHEN and CDR2 is SYDVKM. The CDR3 contains 14 residues.

The sample holds a few counts of this clonotype. The rearrangement uses TRBV6-6 and TRBJ2-7, with TRBD1 matching 7 bases. The germline V gene has CDR1 MNHNY and CDR2 SVGAGI (reference sequence). CDR3 length: 13 residues. J gave up 2 bases and V 6 bases, and 4 bases lay outside the gene matches. CDR3 residues: CASRRGQAYEQYF. The CDR3 DNA is TGTGCCAGCAGACGCGGACAGGCCTACGAGCAGTACTTC.

The rearrangement joins TRBV11-2 to TRBJ2-5, with TRBD2 matching 11 bases. V lost 1 base to trimming and J lost 5 bases; unmatched junction nucleotides: 3. The germline V gene encodes CDR1 SGHAT and CDR2 FQNNGV. The CDR3 length is 15 residues. This chain's CDR3 is CASSLGLAGTETQYF. CDR3 in DNA: TGTGCCAGCAGCTTAGGACTAGCGGGAACCGAGACCCAGTACTTC. Full variable domain (remainder filled in from reference TRBV11-2 and TRBJ2-5): EAGVAQSPRYKIIEKRQSVAFWCNPISGHATLYWYQQILGQGPKLLIQFQNNGVVDDSQLPKDRFSAERLKGVDSTLKIQPAKLEDSAVYLCASSLGLAGTETQYFGPGTRLLVL.

J is TRBJ2-5 and V is TRBV20-1; unclear D gene. Trimming stripped 3 bases from V and 3 bases from J, with 8 bases between. The CDR3 extends over 12 amino acids. Germline V gives CDR1 DFQATT, CDR2 SNEGSKA (reference sequence). The CDR3 here is CSARDGEETQYF. CDR3 DNA sequence: TGCAGTGCTAGGGACGGAGAAGAGACCCAGTACTTC.